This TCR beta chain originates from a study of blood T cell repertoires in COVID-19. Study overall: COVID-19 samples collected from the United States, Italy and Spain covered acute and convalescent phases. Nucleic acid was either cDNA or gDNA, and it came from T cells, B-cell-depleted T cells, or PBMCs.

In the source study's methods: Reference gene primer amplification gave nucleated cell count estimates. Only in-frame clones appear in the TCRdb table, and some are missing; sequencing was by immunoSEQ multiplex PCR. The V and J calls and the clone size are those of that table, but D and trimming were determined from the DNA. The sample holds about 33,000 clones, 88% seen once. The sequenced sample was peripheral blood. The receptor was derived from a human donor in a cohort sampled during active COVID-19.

CDR3 bases: TGTGCCAGCATCCCGCAGACTAGCGGGAGGACGGGGGGCGAGCAGTACTTC. Translated: CASIPQTSGRTGGEQYF. The chain carries TRBV2 and TRBJ2-7; 13 bases are a match to TRBD2. Germline trimming cut 7 bases from V and 6 bases from J; bases unmatched to any gene: 15. Germline-derived CDR1 and CDR2 are SNHLY and FYNNEI. There are 17 residues in the CDR3.